This T cell receptor beta chain was sequenced during a study of CXCR3-negative and CXCR3-positive naive CD8 T cells. CDR3 length: 15 amino acids. Germline V lookup: CDR1 LGHDT, CDR2 YNNKEL (reference sequence). Preparation of TRB cDNA libraries relied on 5' RACE carrying UMI labels. TCRdb re-called the 5' RACE reads, yielding one record per CDR3 amino acid sequence without DNA. The sample holds about 130,000 distinct CDR3 sequences. This TCR came from a human donor in good health. Some clones in this sample may be carry-over from other donors' samples. Sequenced: naive CXCR3- CD8+ T cells from blood. The subset denotes: CD45RO-CCR7+CD27+CD95- naive CD8+ T cells lacking CXCR3 (TNR3-). The V gene is TRBV3-1, the J gene TRBJ2-3; TCRdb designates TRBD2, a call that cannot be tested without DNA. The chain's CDR3 is CASSQVAGVTDTQYF.